This T cell receptor beta chain derives from a study of blood T cell repertoires in COVID-19. Study as a whole: The origin of the acute and convalescent COVID-19 samples was the United States, Italy and Spain. The analysed material was cDNA or gDNA that came from T cells, B-cell-depleted T cells, or PBMCs.

The V gene's germline CDR1 is SQVTM and CDR2 ANQGSEA. The CDR3 totals 14 residues. The V gene lost 2 bases and the J gene lost 5 bases, with 16 bases spanning the gap. In the source study's methods: Reference gene primer amplification in the assay estimated nucleated cell counts. Assay: immunoSEQ multiplex PCR; the TCRdb copy retains only in-frame clones and omits some. V and J calls and clone size are those listed in that table; D and trimming were worked out from the DNA. Altogether approximately 40,000 clones are present, 88% being singletons, with the ten largest covering 2% to 2.5%. Sequencing input: peripheral blood. The sequence was collected from a human donor in a cohort sampled during active COVID-19. V is TRBV29-1 and J is TRBJ2-7, with D perhaps TRBD2 (6 bases). Here the CDR3 DNA reads TGCAGCGTTGAAATGGGCTCGGGGGTCAACGAGCAGTACTTC. Residues: CSVEMGSGVNEQYF.